The 12 T cell receptor beta chains listed next were all sequenced from one sample in a study of blood T cell repertoires in COVID-19. Clones were read by immunoSEQ multiplex PCR, and TCRdb kept only the in-frame ones, dropping some. Altogether 95,000 or so clones are present, 84% being singletons, with the ten largest covering roughly 22%. Input material: peripheral blood. The receptors stem from a human donor in a cohort sampled during active COVID-19.

The chain uses TRBV19 and TRBJ2-7, with D hard to call. Trimming left V 3 bases short and J 2 bases short, with 8 bases between. Germline assignment: CDR1 LNHDA and CDR2 SQIVND (reference sequence). The CDR3 covers 13 residues. The CDR3 bases are TGTGCCAGTAGTATCGCCGAGACCTACGAGCAGTACTTC. Protein: CASSIAETYEQYF.

The chain links TRBV14 to TRBJ2-7; D is unresolved. V lost 2 bases and J lost 5, with 10 bases in between. The CDR3 length is 13 residues. Germline CDR1 and CDR2: SGHDN and FVKESK. This CDR3 reads CASSQQISNEQYF. CDR3 sequence (DNA): TGTGCCAGCAGCCAACAGATAAGTAACGAGCAGTACTTC.

The chain uses TRBV12-2 and TRBJ1-2; TRBD1 is the table's D call and was not checked against the DNA. TRBV12-2 is labeled a pseudogene. The CDR3 has 15 amino acids. CDR3 in DNA: TGTGCAAGTCGCTACGGTTTCAAGACAGAGAATGGCTACACCTTC. Protein product: CASRYGFKTENGYTF.

This clone was counted a single time. The V and J genes are TRBV27 and TRBJ1-2; 7 bases line up with TRBD1. Germline lookup yields CDR1 MNHEY and CDR2 SMNVEV (reference sequence). The CDR3 consists of 16 residues. Unmatched junction bases numbered 17, after V lost 6 bases and J lost 7 bases. The CDR3 nucleotides read TGTGCCAGCAGCTCGGGACTCCAGGGGCCAGGGGGTGGCTACACCTTC. This gives the protein CASSSGLQGPGGGYTF.

This clone showed up just once. The J gene is TRBJ1-5, the V gene TRBV28; D unclear. V lost 7 bases to trimming and J lost 5 bases, with 12 bases between them. There are 13 residues in the CDR3. The V gene's germline CDR1 is MDHEN and CDR2 SYDVKM. This CDR3 reads CASTLGPHQPQHF. The CDR3 DNA reads as TGTGCCAGCACCCTGGGCCCTCATCAGCCCCAGCATTTT.

The rearrangement uses TRBV9 and TRBJ2-2, with 10 bases identical to TRBD2. V was pared by 4 bases and J by 4 bases, with 10 bases of the junction left unmatched. Germline values: CDR1 SGDLS, CDR2 YYNGEE. CDR3 size: 17 residues. CDR3 coding DNA: TGTGCCAGCAGCTTCCTCAGCGGGGGGGCCTTCACCGGGGAGCTGTTTTTT. This encodes CASSFLSGGAFTGELFF.

CDR3: CASSAGLAANTGELFF. The CDR3 DNA reads TGTGCCAGCAGTGCGGGTCTAGCGGCGAACACCGGGGAGCTGTTTTTT. This rearrangement joins TRBV2 to TRBJ2-2; the match to TRBD2 covers 7 bases. V lost 4 bases to trimming and J lost 0 bases; unmatched junction nucleotides: 5. Germline V lookup: CDR1 SNHLY, CDR2 FYNNEI. The CDR3 runs to 16 residues.

A single count supports this clone. V gene TRBV9 combines with J gene TRBJ1-5, with D possibly being TRBD1 (5 bases). The CDR3 has 16 residues. V shed 4 bases and J shed 1 base, with 15 bases lying between them. The V gene's germline CDR1 is SGDLS and CDR2 YYNGEE. The CDR3 DNA reads TGTGCCAGCAGCCGCGGGGCCGGGCGGAGCAATCAGCCCCAGCATTTT. Its translation: CASSRGAGRSNQPQHF.

The rearrangement uses TRBV6-6 and TRBJ2-5, with 11 bases that match TRBD2. The CDR3 totals 15 residues. With V trimmed by 6 bases and J by 1 base, 4 bases remained unmatched. Germline V CDR1 and CDR2: MNHNY, SVGAGI (reference sequence). The CDR3 coding sequence is TGTGCCAGCAGACTAGCGGGAGAGTTCCAAGAGACCCAGTACTTC. It translates to CASRLAGEFQETQYF.

The rearrangement joins TRBV11-2 to TRBJ2-7; D unclear. The CDR3 runs 13 residues. V lost 5 bases, J lost 6 bases, and 14 bases lay in between. Germline V gene data show CDR1 as SGHAT and CDR2 as FQNNGV. As DNA, the CDR3 is TGTGCCAGCAGCCTCATACTTGGCGGCGAGCAGTACTTC. Translated, it gives CASSLILGGEQYF.

CDR3 sequence: CASSRDRPCTDTQYF. CDR3 coding DNA: TGCGCCAGCAGTCGGGACAGGCCTTGCACAGATACGCAGTATTTT. This chain joins TRBV10-1 and TRBJ2-3; 8 bases agree with TRBD1. Germline V gene lookup returns CDR1 WNHNN and CDR2 SYGVQD (reference sequence). The CDR3 consists of 15 residues. The ends lost 5 bases at V and 1 base at J; junction bases unmatched: 5.

This rearrangement joins TRBV11-2 to TRBJ1-6; 8 nucleotides align to TRBD1. V dropped 5 bases and J dropped 10; count of bases not matched to a gene: 13. There are 16 residues in the CDR3. Germline V gene lookup returns CDR1 SGHAT and CDR2 FQNNGV. DNA for the CDR3: TGTGCCAGCAGCCAAACTACCGGGACAGGAGGATCACCCCTCCACTTT. Its protein is CASSQTTGTGGSPLHF. The full variable domain, rest sourced from reference TRBV11-2 and TRBJ1-6, is EAGVAQSPRYKIIEKRQSVAFWCNPISGHATLYWYQQILGQGPKLLIQFQNNGVVDDSQLPKDRFSAERLKGVDSTLKIQPAKLEDSAVYLCASSQTTGTGGSPLHFGNGTRLTVT.